This entry concerns a single T cell receptor (beta chain). This record belongs to a study of CD4 and CD8 cells across lung adenocarcinoma regions. The patients had localized lung adenocarcinoma, a non-small cell subtype. Germline V lookup: CDR1 SGHTA, CDR2 FQGNSA. This CDR3 has 15 residues. Trimming left V 3 bases short and J 0 bases short, with 9 bases between. TCRdb reanalysed the PCR reads using MiXCR and keeps one entry per CDR3 protein. The table records nearly 9,500 distinct CDR3 sequences, about half of them present only once. Sequencing was done on a sample of CD8+ T cells from the margin of a lung tumor. The chain couples TRBV7-2 to TRBJ2-1; D is perhaps TRBD2 (6 bases). The sequence came from a female donor with lung adenocarcinoma. The CD4 and CD8 labels of this study may be unreliable. The CDR3 protein is CASSLGSGSYNEQFF. The CDR3 coding sequence is TGTGCCAGCAGCTTGGGTAGCGGCTCCTACAATGAGCAGTTCTTC.